Shown below are 30 T cell receptor beta chains from a single sample sequenced in a study of shared clonotypes between healthy human individuals. Selected positively for CCR7 and CD45RO-negative, naive CD8 cells excluded terminally differentiated effector memory CD45RA+ cells. TCRdb's table, derived via immunoSEQ multiplex PCR, lists solely in-frame clones and lacks some. The table lists around 1.9 million clones, approximately 94% of them singletons, with more than 1.5% in the top ten. Specimen: naive CD8+ T cells from PBMCs. These receptor sequences come from a man between 18 and 35 years old in good health. Some clones in this sample may be carry-over from other donors' samples.

This chain links TRBV11-3 with TRBJ1-1, with D unclear. V lost 5 bases and J 1 base, leaving 8 bases between the germline ends. Germline CDR1 is SGHNT and CDR2 is YENEEA. CDR3 length equals 13 residues. CDR3 in DNA: TGTGCCAGCAGCGGAACTTCGAACACTGAAGCTTTCTTT. Translating it yields CASSGTSNTEAFF.

As to this clone: Other DNA sequences from this sample encode an identical CDR3 as well. J is TRBJ2-5 and V is TRBV19, with unresolved D. Per the germline V gene, CDR1 is LNHDA and CDR2 is SQIVND (reference sequence). Trimming left V 5 bases short and J 4 bases short, with 14 bases between. This CDR3 contains 14 residues. DNA for the CDR3: TGTGCCAGTAGTCCCCGGAGAGTCGGAGAGACCCAGTACTTC. Its translation is CASSPRRVGETQYF.

The V call is TRBV2, the J call TRBJ1-1; D is undetermined. The CDR3 extends over 14 amino acids. Germline lookup yields CDR1 SNHLY and CDR2 FYNNEI. The V gene lost 4 bases and the J gene lost 5 bases, with 14 bases spanning the gap. The CDR3 DNA follows: TGTGCCAGCAGTGGTCCCGCCATGTGGACTGAAGCTTTCTTT. This encodes CASSGPAMWTEAFF.

This clone was seen just once. This chain links TRBV29-1 with TRBJ2-2; no clear D gene. The V gene's germline CDR1 is SQVTM and CDR2 ANQGSEA. V dropped 3 bases and J dropped 6 bases, with 8 bases sitting between them. The CDR3 runs 12 residues. CDR3 DNA: TGCAGCGTTGAGCGTAGCCCCGGGGAGCTGTTTTTT. The encoded protein is CSVERSPGELFF.

This clone showed up just once. The gene calls are TRBV6-1 and TRBJ2-5; 12 bases map to TRBD2. This CDR3 region has 15 residues. The junction had 3 bases not matched to a gene; V was cut back by 5 bases and J by 2 bases. Germline V CDR1 and CDR2: MNHNS, SASEGT. The DNA of the CDR3 is TGTGCCAGCAGTCAAGGACTAGCGGGGCAAGAGACCCAGTACTTC. Its translation is CASSQGLAGQETQYF.

The chain recombines TRBV10-3 with TRBJ2-1; TRBD1 is a possible D gene (6 bases). The CDR3 consists of 13 residues. From germline, CDR1 is ENHRY and CDR2 SYGVKD. V lost 10 bases, J lost 4 bases, and 14 bases lay in between. In nucleotides, the CDR3 is TGTGCCAACAGACAGGAAAATTACAATGAGCAGTTCTTC. As protein: CANRQENYNEQFF.

The gene calls are TRBV5-1 and TRBJ2-2; D not resolved. This CDR3 is 14 amino acids long. The V gene lost 1 base and the J gene lost 10 bases, with 14 bases spanning the gap. Germline V gene lookup returns CDR1 SGHRS and CDR2 YFSETQ. CDR3 region: CASSLRGLGVELFF. DNA of the CDR3: TGCGCCAGCAGCTTGAGAGGTCTAGGCGTGGAGCTGTTTTTT.

As regards this clone: Other DNA sequences in the sample encode the same CDR3. The V gene is TRBV28, the J gene TRBJ2-1; no reliable D call. The V and J ends lost 5 bases and 7 bases respectively, with 12 bases between them. The CDR3 consists of 13 residues. Germline CDR1 MDHEN, CDR2 SYDVKM. This CDR3 reads CASSPGRANEQFF. As DNA, the CDR3 is TGTGCCAGCAGTCCTGGACGGGCGAATGAGCAGTTCTTC.

J is TRBJ2-7 and V is TRBV19, with unresolved D. CDR1 LNHDA and CDR2 SQIVND come from the germline V gene (reference sequence). The CDR3 consists of 13 residues. The V end lost 5 bases, the J end lost 3 bases, and 11 bases lay between the germline ends. As DNA, the CDR3 is TGTGCCAGTAGTGGGTCTGAGAGCTACGAGCAGTACTTC. Translation gives CASSGSESYEQYF.

The chain recombines TRBV10-1 with TRBJ2-6; either TRBD1 or TRBD2 may fit D (5 bases each). CDR1 and CDR2 (germline): WNHNN, SYGVQD (reference sequence). The germline V and J ends were trimmed by 2 bases and 2 bases, with 16 bases remaining between them. The CDR3 has 18 residues. As DNA, the CDR3 is TGCGCCAGCAGTGAGGAAGGGGATGGGAGAACTGGGGCCAACGTCCTGACTTTC. It codes for CASSEEGDGRTGANVLTF.

Worth noting for this clone: Other DNA sequences in this specimen translate into the identical CDR3. This chain uses TRBV7-9 with TRBJ2-1, with 8 nucleotides matching TRBD2. Germline V lookup: CDR1 SEHNR, CDR2 FQNEAQ (reference sequence). The CDR3 runs 16 residues. With 5 bases clipped from V and 0 bases from J, the junction kept 6 bases outside the gene matches. The CDR3 sequence: CASSPGGGSSYNEQFF. The CDR3 nucleotides read TGTGCCAGCAGCCCCGGGGGGGGGAGCTCCTACAATGAGCAGTTCTTC.

The chain employs TRBV10-3 and TRBJ2-2, with TRBD2 matching 7 bases. Germline trimming cut 3 bases from V and 7 bases from J; bases unmatched to any gene: 14. Per the germline V gene, CDR1 is ENHRY and CDR2 is SYGVKD. The CDR3 spans 17 residues. CDR3 sequence (DNA): TGTGCCATCAGTGATTTTGGCGGGAGTCCGAAGGACGGGGAGCTGTTTTTT. This gives the protein CAISDFGGSPKDGELFF.

CDR3: CASSLFGPLGYEQYF. Here the CDR3 DNA reads TGTGCCAGCAGCTTATTCGGCCCACTCGGATACGAGCAGTACTTC. The chain couples TRBV11-2 to TRBJ2-7; D is undetermined. Germline loops: CDR1 SGHAT, CDR2 FQNNGV. The V end was cut by 2 bases, the J end by 4 bases, with 15 bases between. The length of the CDR3 is 15 residues.

With regard to this clone: Compared with germline, one end of the junction differs, possibly owing to a read error. V and J are TRBV18 and TRBJ1-4, with unresolved D. Germline CDR1 is KGHSH and CDR2 is LQKENI. The CDR3 covers 15 residues. The DNA of the CDR3 is TGTGCCAGCTCGCCTGCAGTGAATTCTAACGAAAAACTGTTTTTT. Translating gives CASSPAVNSNEKLFF.

V gene TRBV13 combines with J gene TRBJ2-2, with D possibly matching TRBD1 (5 bases). This CDR3 is 16 amino acids long. Trimming took off 1 base at V and 7 bases at J, with 16 bases between the two ends. Germline CDR1 is PRHDT and CDR2 is FYEKMQ (reference sequence). The CDR3 DNA follows: TGTGCCAGCAGCTTAGATGGACACTCGGATTACGGGGAGCTGTTTTTT. This sequence encodes CASSLDGHSDYGELFF.

The CDR3 sequence is CASSLGLAGVGNEQFF. The CDR3 coding sequence is TGTGCCAGCAGCTTGGGACTAGCGGGAGTGGGGAATGAGCAGTTCTTC. This chain joins TRBV7-3 and TRBJ2-1, with 14 nucleotides matching TRBD2. This CDR3 region has 16 residues. Germline loops: CDR1 SGHTA, CDR2 FQGTGA. V was pared by 3 bases and J by 7 bases, with 5 bases of the junction left unmatched.

On this clone: Additional DNA sequences in this sample encode the identical CDR3. The chain employs TRBV6-5 and TRBJ2-7; TRBD1 matches 10 bases. The germline V gene has CDR1 MNHEY and CDR2 SVGAGI. The length of the CDR3 is 15 residues. Trimming removed 2 bases from V and 2 bases from J; junction bases left unmatched: 3. CDR3 sequence reads: CASSYRGQGTYEQYF. Here the CDR3 DNA reads TGTGCCAGCAGTTACAGGGGACAGGGGACCTACGAGCAGTACTTC.

The V call is TRBV27, the J call TRBJ2-1; TRBD2 matches 9 bases. The CDR3 is 14 residues long. Trimming at V came to 5 bases and at J to 6 bases, leaving 5 bases not matched to a gene. The germline V gene has CDR1 MNHEY and CDR2 SMNVEV (reference sequence). The CDR3 sequence: CASSELAGSNEQFF. As DNA, the CDR3 is TGTGCCAGCAGTGAGCTAGCGGGAAGCAATGAGCAGTTCTTC.

V and J are TRBV5-1 and TRBJ2-1, with D possibly matching TRBD2 (6 bases). Germline V gene lookup returns CDR1 SGHRS and CDR2 YFSETQ. Trimming cost V 4 bases and J 6 bases, with 8 bases left between them. The CDR3 runs to 12 residues. The CDR3 nucleotides are TGCGCCAGCAGCCGGGACTTCAATGAGCAGTTCTTC. As protein: CASSRDFNEQFF.

The chain couples TRBV27 to TRBJ2-3; D might be TRBD1 or TRBD2, each matching 6 bases. This CDR3 has 15 residues. Germline V gene lookup returns CDR1 MNHEY and CDR2 SMNVEV (reference sequence). Trimming took off 2 bases at V and 3 bases at J, with 12 bases between the two ends. This chain's CDR3 is CASSLVVGGTDTQYF. The CDR3 nucleotides read TGTGCCAGCAGTTTAGTCGTAGGGGGGACAGATACGCAGTATTTT.

The J gene is TRBJ2-3, the V gene TRBV30, with 7 positions matching TRBD2. The junction had 8 bases not matched to a gene; V was cut back by 1 base and J by 7 bases. Per germline, CDR1 GTSNPN and CDR2 SVGIG (reference sequence). The CDR3 has 14 residues. CDR3 loop: CAWSASGDLYTQYF. The CDR3 DNA reads TGTGCCTGGAGTGCTAGCGGAGACCTATATACGCAGTATTTT.

This chain links TRBV11-3 with TRBJ1-3; D is unclear. Trimming removed 7 bases at V and 5 bases at J, with 9 bases between. The CDR3 length is 12 residues. Germline V lookup: CDR1 SGHNT, CDR2 YENEEA. The CDR3 reads CASTRRRNTIYF. Here the CDR3 DNA reads TGTGCCAGCACCCGCAGGAGAAACACCATATATTTT.

DNA of the CDR3: TGTGCCAGCTCACCGTCGGGACAGGGGGCTGACTACGAGCAGTACTTC. Its translation: CASSPSGQGADYEQYF. The genes are TRBV18 and TRBJ2-7; 12 bases line up with TRBD1. This CDR3 region has 16 residues. V dropped 3 bases and J dropped 3; count of bases not matched to a gene: 6. Germline CDR1 and CDR2: KGHSH and LQKENI.

This clone was recorded once. The chain combines TRBV4-2 with TRBJ2-3; possibly TRBD1 for D (6 bases). Germline V lookup: CDR1 LGHNA, CDR2 YNFKEQ. Trimming removed 2 bases at V and 2 bases at J, with 17 bases between. The CDR3 runs to 17 residues. CDR3 nucleotide sequence: TGTGCCAGCAGCCAAACACTCGGACAGCTGGTCACAGATACGCAGTATTTT. Its translation: CASSQTLGQLVTDTQYF.

The V call is TRBV10-3, the J call TRBJ2-7, with 9 bases identical to TRBD2. CDR1 is ENHRY, CDR2 SYGVKD, per germline. The CDR3 length is 13 residues. V was clipped by 11 bases and J by 5 bases; unmatched bases: 10. The CDR3 loop is CAVRVSGRDEQYF. The CDR3 DNA reads as TGTGCCGTCCGAGTTAGCGGGAGAGACGAGCAGTACTTC.

This chain connects TRBV9 to TRBJ1-1; 7 bases are a match to TRBD1. The CDR3 runs to 15 residues. J gave up 3 bases and V 0 bases, and 5 bases lay outside the gene matches. Germline lookup yields CDR1 SGDLS and CDR2 YYNGEE. For the CDR3, the DNA is TGTGCCAGCAGCGTAGCCGACAGGGTATACACTGAAGCTTTCTTT. It codes for CASSVADRVYTEAFF.

V is TRBV30 and J is TRBJ2-6; D is ambiguous. CDR1 is GTSNPN and CDR2 is SVGIG in the germline V gene (reference sequence). This CDR3 spans 12 amino acids. The ends were cut back, 6 bases at V and 1 base at J, with 4 bases in the middle. CDR3 in amino acids: CACLSGANVLTF. The DNA for the CDR3 is TGTGCCTGCCTATCTGGGGCCAACGTCCTGACTTTC.

The DNA of the CDR3 is TGTGCCAGCAGCTTAAAGCTAGACGCGAACACCGGGGAGCTGTTTTTT. Encoded protein: CASSLKLDANTGELFF. This chain joins TRBV7-9 and TRBJ2-2; D is unclear. Per germline, CDR1 SEHNR and CDR2 FQNEAQ (reference sequence). V lost 2 bases and J lost 0, with 10 bases in between. CDR3 length: 16 residues. Together with reference TRBV7-9 and TRBJ2-2, the CDR3 gives the full variable domain: DTGVSQNPRHKITKRGQNVTFRCDPISEHNRLYWYRQTLGQGPEFLTYFQNEAQLEKSRLLSDRFSAERPKGSFSTLEIQRTEQGDSAMYLCASSLKLDANTGELFFGEGSRLTVL.

This clone was detected once. This sequence joins TRBV7-9 and TRBJ2-7; 7 nucleotides match TRBD1. This CDR3 has 16 amino acids. CDR1 and CDR2 (germline): SEHNR, FQNEAQ (reference sequence). The junction had 9 bases not matched to a gene; V was cut back by 4 bases and J by 0 bases. The CDR3 loop reads CASSSQQGWGSYEQYF. The DNA of the CDR3 is TGTGCCAGCAGCTCTCAACAGGGGTGGGGCTCCTACGAGCAGTACTTC.

This clone occurred a few times. The chain uses TRBV6-1 and TRBJ2-7; D gene ambiguous. Trimming removed 11 bases at V and 2 bases at J, with 16 bases between. Looked up from germline, CDR1 is MNHNS and CDR2 is SASEGT. The CDR3 totals 13 residues. The CDR3: CACALLQAYEQYF. The CDR3 nucleotides are TGTGCCTGCGCCCTTTTACAAGCCTACGAGCAGTACTTC.